Listed below are T cell receptor beta chains from one sample, sequenced in a study of blood T cell repertoires in COVID-19. TCRdb's table, derived via immunoSEQ multiplex PCR, lists solely in-frame clones and lacks some. The sample has about 430,000 clones, roughly 90% seen once; the top ten hold over 0.9%. Material for sequencing was PBMCs or T cells enriched from blood (not recorded which). Every receptor here comes from a woman aged 25 to 39 with acute COVID-19. Each CDR3 is given with its conserved first and last residue. D genes are given only for firm matches. Expanded clones get a size class; other rows say once, few or many, or leave the size out.

>TRBV10-1|-|14|TRBJ1-5|-
CASSESYSNQPQHF
TGCGCCAGCAGTGAAAGCTATAGCAATCAGCCCCAGCATTTT
>TRBV9|TRBD1|15|TRBJ1-5|-
CASSLTGVSNQPQHF
TGTGCCAGCAGTCTCACAGGGGTGAGCAATCAGCCCCAGCATTTT
>TRBV6-1|-|16|TRBJ1-1|-
CASSEARQGTNTEAFF
TGTGCCAGCAGTGAAGCGCGGCAGGGGACGAACACTGAAGCTTTCTTT
>TRBV30|-|14|TRBJ1-5|-
CAWSQGMGNQPQHF
TGTGCCTGGAGTCAGGGGATGGGCAATCAGCCCCAGCATTTT
>TRBV3-1/TRBV3-2|TRBD2|15|TRBJ2-3|-
CASSQLAGPTDTQYF
TGTGCCAGCAGCCAACTAGCGGGGCCCACAGATACGCAGTATTTT
>TRBV5-1|-|13|TRBJ1-2|-
CASSNTFNYGYTF
TGCGCCAGCAGCAACACCTTTAACTATGGCTACACCTTC
>TRBV27|-|13|TRBJ1-5|-
CASSLQGNQPQHF
TGTGCCAGCAGTCTTCAGGGTAATCAGCCCCAGCATTTT
>TRBV9|-|14|TRBJ1-6|-
CASSDRQVSSPLHF
TGTGCCAGCAGCGACCGACAGGTATCGTCACCCCTCCACTTT
>TRBV9|-|12|TRBJ1-2|-
CASNNRDNGYTF
TGTGCCAGCAACAACAGGGATAATGGCTACACCTTC
>TRBV7-3|-|13|TRBJ2-7|-
CASSLHRDYEQYF
TGTGCCAGCAGCTTACACAGGGACTACGAGCAGTACTTC
>TRBV28|-|15|TRBJ2-7|-
CASRGLGVGSYEQYF
TGTGCCAGCAGAGGATTAGGGGTCGGATCCTACGAGCAGTACTTC
>TRBV11-2|-|13|TRBJ2-3|-
CASSLDGPDTQYF
TGTGCCAGCAGCTTAGATGGGCCAGATACGCAGTATTTT
>TRBV14|TRBD1|15|TRBJ1-2|-
CASSQGGQVAGGYTF
TGTGCCAGCAGCCAAGGCGGACAGGTGGCAGGGGGCTACACCTTC
>TRBV7-6|-|14|TRBJ2-1|-
CASSINMGGYEQFF
TGTGCCAGCAGCATTAATATGGGGGGATATGAGCAGTTCTTC
>TRBV12-5|TRBD1|14|TRBJ1-3|-
CASAKQGIGNTIYF
TGTGCTAGTGCCAAACAGGGGATTGGAAACACCATATATTTT
>TRBV2|TRBD1|19|TRBJ1-4|once
CASSTPGQGNFATNEKLFF
TGTGCCAGCTCCACTCCGGGACAGGGGAATTTTGCAACTAATGAAAAACTGTTTTTT
>TRBV3-1/TRBV3-2|TRBD2|18|TRBJ2-1|-
CASSQDTSGGIKVYEQFF
TGTGCCAGCAGCCAAGATACTAGCGGGGGGATTAAAGTATATGAGCAGTTCTTC
>TRBV5-8|-|16|TRBJ1-5|-
CASSFRGTVSNQPQHF
TGTGCCAGCAGCTTTCGGGGTACGGTTAGCAATCAGCCCCAGCATTTT
>TRBV20-1|-|12|TRBJ1-5|-
CSASELNQPQHF
TGCAGTGCTAGTGAGTTAAATCAGCCCCAGCATTTT
>TRBV7-2|-|15|TRBJ1-3|-
CASSSWASSGNTIYF
TGTGCCAGCAGCTCCTGGGCGAGCTCTGGAAACACCATATATTTT
>TRBV5-1|TRBD2|15|TRBJ2-7|-
CASSPWTSGGYEQYF
TGCGCCAGCAGCCCCTGGACTAGCGGGGGCTACGAGCAGTACTTC
>TRBV2|-|13|TRBJ1-1|-
CASSPLGGTEAFF
TGTGCCAGCAGCCCCCTGGGGGGGACTGAAGCTTTCTTT
>TRBV18|-|15|TRBJ1-5|-
CASSPRPEVNQPQHF
TGTGCCAGCTCACCACGCCCGGAGGTGAATCAGCCCCAGCATTTT
>TRBV12-3/TRBV12-4|-|12|TRBJ1-2|-
CASSQGPGGYTF
TGTGCCAGCAGTCAAGGACCGGGAGGCTACACCTTC
>TRBV12-5|TRBD1|15|TRBJ2-2|few
CASGHGQGSTGELFF
TGTGCTAGTGGTCACGGACAGGGGAGCACCGGGGAGCTGTTTTTT
>TRBV18|TRBD1|15|TRBJ1-2|-
CASSLPTGGNYGYTF
TGTGCCAGCTCACTTCCGACAGGGGGAAACTATGGCTACACCTTC
>TRBV2|TRBD1|14|TRBJ1-1|-
CASSERTGGPEAFF
TGTGCCAGCAGTGAGCGGACAGGAGGGCCTGAAGCTTTCTTT
>TRBV24-1|TRBD1|14|TRBJ1-2|-
CATSSDRDDYGYTF
TGTGCCACCAGTTCGGACAGGGATGACTATGGCTACACCTTC